The 3 T cell receptor beta chains given below trace back to one sample, sequenced in a study of T cells in localized non-small cell lung cancer. Profiled with immunoSEQ multiplex PCR; TCRdb holds only in-frame clones, not every one. Counted here are about 24,000 clones, around 81% occurring once; the ten biggest clones make up around 5%. The material sequenced was PBMCs, taken before any cancer treatment. The receptors come from a man aged 35 to 69 with stage II lung adenocarcinoma.

DNA for the CDR3: TGTGCCAGCAGCGTAACTAGCGGGAGTTATGAGCAGTTCTTC. Translating gives CASSVTSGSYEQFF. This chain uses TRBV7-2 with TRBJ2-1; 11 nucleotides agree with TRBD2. V shed 5 bases and J 8 bases; nucleotides not matched to a gene: 5. Per the germline V gene, CDR1 is SGHTA and CDR2 is FQGNSA. CDR3 length equals 14 residues.

The chain carries TRBV9 and TRBJ1-2; 7 nucleotides match TRBD1. Losses at the gene ends were 3 bases for V and 3 bases for J; bases not matched to a gene: 5. Looked up from germline, CDR1 is SGDLS and CDR2 is YYNGEE. The CDR3 is made up of 14 amino acids. The CDR3 DNA is TGTGCCAGCAGCGCTCGACAGGGACACTATGGCTACACCTTC. Encoded protein: CASSARQGHYGYTF.

The rearrangement uses TRBV7-9 and TRBJ2-5; D gene unclear. Between the trimmed V and J ends, which lost 2 bases and 5 bases, there was a span of 15 bases. The CDR3 sequence is 15 residues long. Germline CDR1 and CDR2: SEHNR and FQNEAQ (reference sequence). The CDR3 is CASSLSAVGIETQYF. CDR3 bases: TGTGCCAGCAGCTTAAGTGCGGTAGGGATCGAGACCCAGTACTTC. Based on the CDR3 plus reference TRBV7-9 and TRBJ2-5, the full variable domain is DTGVSQNPRHKITKRGQNVTFRCDPISEHNRLYWYRQTLGQGPEFLTYFQNEAQLEKSRLLSDRFSAERPKGSFSTLEIQRTEQGDSAMYLCASSLSAVGIETQYFGPGTRLLVL.